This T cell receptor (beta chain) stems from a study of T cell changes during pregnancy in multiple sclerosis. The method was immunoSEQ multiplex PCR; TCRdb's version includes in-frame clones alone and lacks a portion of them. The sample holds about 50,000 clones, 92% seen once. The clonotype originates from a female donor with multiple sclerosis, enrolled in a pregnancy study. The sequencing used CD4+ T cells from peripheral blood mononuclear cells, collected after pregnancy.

The CDR3 DNA reads as TGTGCCAGCAGCGCATCCCCGGCAGGGGGTGAGACCCAGTACTTC. Residues: CASSASPAGGETQYF. The chain combines TRBV11-3 with TRBJ2-5; 7 positions agree with TRBD1. The CDR3 totals 15 residues. Per the germline V gene, CDR1 is SGHNT and CDR2 is YENEEA. V gave up 5 bases and J gave up 5 bases; unmatched junction bases: 11.